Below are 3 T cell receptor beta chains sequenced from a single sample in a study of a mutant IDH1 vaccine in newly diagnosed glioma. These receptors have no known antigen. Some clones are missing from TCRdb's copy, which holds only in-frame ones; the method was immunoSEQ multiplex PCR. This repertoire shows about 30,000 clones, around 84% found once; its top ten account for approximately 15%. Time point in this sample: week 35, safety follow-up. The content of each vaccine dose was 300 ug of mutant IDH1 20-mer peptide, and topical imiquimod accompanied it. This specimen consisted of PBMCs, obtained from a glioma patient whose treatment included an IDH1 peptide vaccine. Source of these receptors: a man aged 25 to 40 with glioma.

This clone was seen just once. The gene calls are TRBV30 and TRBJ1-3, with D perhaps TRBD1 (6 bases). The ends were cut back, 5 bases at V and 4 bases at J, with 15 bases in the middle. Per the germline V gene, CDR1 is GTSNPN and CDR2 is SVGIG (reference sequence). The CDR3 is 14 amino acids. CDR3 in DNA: TGTGCCTGGGATACGGGGGGGCCCGGAAACACCATATATTTT. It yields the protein CAWDTGGPGNTIYF.

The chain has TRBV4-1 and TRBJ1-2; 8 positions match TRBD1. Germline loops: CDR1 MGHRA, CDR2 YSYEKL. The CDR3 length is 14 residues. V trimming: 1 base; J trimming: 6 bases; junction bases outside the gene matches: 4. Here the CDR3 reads CASSQAGGSDGYTF. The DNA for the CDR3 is TGCGCCAGCAGCCAAGCAGGGGGCTCCGATGGCTACACCTTC.

The CDR3 sequence is CASSPRGGNTIYF. As DNA, the CDR3 is TGTGCCAGCAGCCCACGGGGGGGAAACACCATATATTTT. The chain uses TRBV7-9 and TRBJ1-3; TRBD1 might be the D (5 bases). Trimming took 5 bases from V and 4 from J, leaving 9 bases between them. CDR3 length: 13 residues. Germline V lookup: CDR1 SEHNR, CDR2 FQNEAQ (reference sequence). Drawing the rest from reference TRBV7-9 and TRBJ1-3, the complete variable domain is DTGVSQNPRHKITKRGQNVTFRCDPISEHNRLYWYRQTLGQGPEFLTYFQNEAQLEKSRLLSDRFSAERPKGSFSTLEIQRTEQGDSAMYLCASSPRGGNTIYFGEGSWLTVV.